This entry concerns a single T cell receptor beta chain. These data belong to a study of blood T cell repertoires in COVID-19. Looking at the study overall: The cDNA or gDNA used as material had been derived from T cells, B-cell-depleted T cells, or PBMCs.

Germline loops: CDR1 MDHEN, CDR2 SYDVKM. There are 12 residues in the CDR3. V was trimmed by 3 bases and J by 9 bases, leaving 9 bases between them. Clones were read by immunoSEQ multiplex PCR, and TCRdb kept only the in-frame ones, dropping some. The sample lists nearly 300,000 clones, approximately 84% seen once, with more than 1.1% in the top ten. Seattle's cohort entered during active infection and was followed longitudinally. Sequencing was performed on peripheral blood. The gene calls are TRBV28 and TRBJ1-5; D is unclear. The clonotype comes from a human donor with COVID-19, enrolled during active disease. The donor label of this sample is uncertain. CDR3 sequence reads: CASSFSFRPQHF. The CDR3 coding sequence is TGTGCCAGCAGTTTTTCTTTTCGGCCCCAGCATTTT.